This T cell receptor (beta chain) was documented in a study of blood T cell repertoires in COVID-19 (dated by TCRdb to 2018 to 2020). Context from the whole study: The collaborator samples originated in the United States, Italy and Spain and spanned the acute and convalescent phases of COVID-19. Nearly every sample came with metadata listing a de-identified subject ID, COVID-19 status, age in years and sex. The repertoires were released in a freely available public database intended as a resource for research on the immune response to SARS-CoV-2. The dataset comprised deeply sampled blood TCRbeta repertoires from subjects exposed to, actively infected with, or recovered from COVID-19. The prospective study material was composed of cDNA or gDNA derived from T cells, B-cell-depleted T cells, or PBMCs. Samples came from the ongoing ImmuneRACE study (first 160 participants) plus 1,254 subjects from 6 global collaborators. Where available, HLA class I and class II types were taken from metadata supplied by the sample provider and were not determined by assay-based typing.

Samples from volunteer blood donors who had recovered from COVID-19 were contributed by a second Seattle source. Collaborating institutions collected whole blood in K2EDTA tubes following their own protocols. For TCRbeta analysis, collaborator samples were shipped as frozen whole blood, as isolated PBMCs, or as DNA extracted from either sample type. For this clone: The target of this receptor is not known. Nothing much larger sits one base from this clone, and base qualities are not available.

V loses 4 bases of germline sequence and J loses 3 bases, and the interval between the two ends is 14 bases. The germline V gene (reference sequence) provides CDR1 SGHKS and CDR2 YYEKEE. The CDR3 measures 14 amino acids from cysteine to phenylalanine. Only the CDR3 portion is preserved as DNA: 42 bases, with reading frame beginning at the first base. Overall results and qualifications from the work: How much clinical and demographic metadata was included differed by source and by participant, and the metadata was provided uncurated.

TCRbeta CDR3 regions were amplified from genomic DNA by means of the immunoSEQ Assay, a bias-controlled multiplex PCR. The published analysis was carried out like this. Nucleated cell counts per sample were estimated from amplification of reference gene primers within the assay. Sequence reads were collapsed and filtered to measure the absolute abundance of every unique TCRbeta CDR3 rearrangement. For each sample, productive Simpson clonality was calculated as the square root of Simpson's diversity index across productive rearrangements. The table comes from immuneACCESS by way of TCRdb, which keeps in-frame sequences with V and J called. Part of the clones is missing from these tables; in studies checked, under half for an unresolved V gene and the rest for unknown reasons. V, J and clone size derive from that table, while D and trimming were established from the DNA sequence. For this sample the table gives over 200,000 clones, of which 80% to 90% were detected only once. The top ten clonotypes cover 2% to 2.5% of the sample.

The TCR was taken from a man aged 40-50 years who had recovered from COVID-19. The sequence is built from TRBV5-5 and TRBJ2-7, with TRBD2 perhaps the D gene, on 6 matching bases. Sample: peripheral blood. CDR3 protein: CASSLSGVYYEQYF. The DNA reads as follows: TGTGCCAGCAGCCTATCGGGGGTCTACTACGAGCAGTACTTC.